What follows are 30 T cell receptor beta chains derived from one specimen sequenced in a study of T-cell memory formation after mild COVID-19. TCRdb redid the calling of the 5' RACE reads with MiXCR, one entry per CDR3 protein. The profile covers 300,000 to 350,000 distinct CDR3 sequences, with 13% to 15% appearing a single time and about 21% taken by the ten largest. The source material was PBMCs or a T cell subset sorted from them (not recorded which). The source of these receptors is a young man who had mild COVID-19 (a few samples of this study predate the infection). Cell type and time point are not known.

The chain uses TRBV5-1 and TRBJ2-7; D is unresolved. The germline V and J ends were trimmed by 0 bases and 6 bases, with 10 bases remaining between them. CDR1 is SGHRS, CDR2 YFSETQ, per germline. The CDR3 spans 13 residues. The DNA of the CDR3 is TGCGCCAGCAGCTTGGAAGGCTCGGGCGAGCAGTACGTC. The encoded protein is CASSLEGSGEQYV.

This chain links TRBV3-1 with TRBJ1-1; D call uncertain. The CDR3 contains 13 residues. CDR1 and CDR2 from the germline V gene are LGHDT and YNNKEL (reference sequence). V was cut by 2 bases and J by 7 bases, with 11 bases left in between. CDR3 amino acids: CASSQLGIFEAFF. The CDR3 bases are TGTGCCAGCAGCCAACTAGGGATTTTTGAAGCTTTCTTT.

The rearrangement joins TRBV29-1 to TRBJ2-2, with a tentative D call TRBD1 (6 bases). The length of the CDR3 is 13 residues. The germline V and J ends were trimmed by 7 bases and 5 bases, with 14 bases remaining between them. Germline loops: CDR1 SQVTM, CDR2 ANQGSEA. The DNA of the CDR3 is TGCAGCGGAACAGGGTTGGAGACCGGGGAGCTGTTTTTT. It is translated as CSGTGLETGELFF.

Only a few counts were recorded for this clonotype. J is TRBJ2-3 and V is TRBV20-1; D remains unclear. CDR3 length: 14 residues. CDR1 DFQATT and CDR2 SNEGSKA come from the germline V gene (reference sequence). V was trimmed by 2 bases and J by 2 bases, leaving 11 bases between them. The CDR3 here is CSARHPGPTDTQYF. The CDR3 nucleotides are TGCAGTGCTAGACATCCGGGCCCCACAGATACGCAGTATTTT.

This clonotype was seen once. The gene calls are TRBV20-1 and TRBJ2-7; D perhaps matches TRBD1 (6 bases). The V end was cut by 1 base, the J end by 2 bases, with 6 bases between. Germline CDR1 and CDR2: DFQATT and SNEGSKA (reference sequence). This CDR3 spans 12 amino acids. The CDR3 nucleotides read TGCAGTGCTAGAGGACAGGCCTACGAGCAGTACTTC. It encodes CSARGQAYEQYF.

CDR3 bases: TGTGCCAGCAGCCCCCAAGACAGGGGCTCCAATGAGCAGTTCTTC. Translating gives CASSPQDRGSNEQFF. The chain employs TRBV7-9 and TRBJ2-1; 8 bases fit TRBD1. V lost 5 bases and J lost 6; bases outside the gene matches: 9. The germline V gene has CDR1 SEHNR and CDR2 FQNEAQ (reference sequence). The length of the CDR3 is 15 residues.

This clonotype has just a few counts. The chain recombines TRBV9 with TRBJ1-1; 7 bases are shared with TRBD1. This CDR3 is 14 amino acids long. The V and J ends lost 5 bases and 5 bases, in that order; junction bases with no gene match: 9. Germline loops: CDR1 SGDLS, CDR2 YYNGEE. CDR3 sequence: CASRKMGGQTEAFF. CDR3 nucleotides: TGTGCCAGCAGGAAAATGGGGGGACAGACTGAAGCTTTCTTT.

This clonotype was seen only a few times. The chain joins TRBV7-3 to TRBJ2-1; 7 nucleotides agree with TRBD2. V was pared by 5 bases and J by 3 bases, with 7 bases of the junction left unmatched. Germline V lookup: CDR1 SGHTA, CDR2 FQGTGA. CDR3 length: 15 amino acids. CDR3 region: CASSVSSGLYNEQFF. The CDR3 DNA is TGTGCCAGCAGCGTCTCTAGCGGACTCTACAATGAGCAGTTCTTC. The full variable domain, its missing parts supplied by reference TRBV7-3 and TRBJ2-1, is GAGVSQTPSNKVTEKGKYVELRCDPISGHTALYWYRQSLGQGPEFLIYFQGTGAADDSGLPNDRFFAVRPEGSVSTLKIQRTERGDSAVYLCASSVSSGLYNEQFFGPGTRLTVL.

The rearrangement links TRBV6-2 or TRBV6-3 to TRBJ1-1; TRBD1 might be the D (6 bases). The CDR3 extends over 13 amino acids. Trimming took 7 bases from V and 6 from J, leaving 15 bases between them. Germline CDR1 is MNHEY and CDR2 is SVGEGT. DNA of the CDR3: TGTGCCAGCACCCGAAACAGGGAACCTGAAGCTTTCTTT. This sequence encodes CASTRNREPEAFF.

This chain connects TRBV10-3 to TRBJ2-1; 12 bases fit TRBD1. The germline CDR1 and CDR2 sequences are ENHRY and SYGVKD. CDR3 length equals 17 residues. Trimming removed 0 bases from V and 7 bases from J; junction bases left unmatched: 7. DNA for the CDR3: TGTGCCATCAGTGAGTCGACGGGACAGGGGGCGTATAATGAGCAGTTCTTC. As protein: CAISESTGQGAYNEQFF.

The chain recombines TRBV7-6 with TRBJ2-4, with D maybe TRBD2 (7 bases). Germline V gene data show CDR1 as SGHVS and CDR2 as FNYEAQ. The CDR3 is made up of 15 amino acids. The V gene lost 6 bases and the J gene lost 1 base, with 13 bases spanning the gap. CDR3 nucleotide sequence: TGTGCCAGCAGTCAAGGGGGGGCGGCCAAAAACATTCAGTACTTC. Translating gives CASSQGGAAKNIQYF.

The table lists this clonotype with a few counts. V and J are TRBV9 and TRBJ2-1; a possible D gene is TRBD2 (5 bases). CDR1 is SGDLS, CDR2 YYNGEE, per germline. The CDR3 consists of 15 residues. Trimming removed 5 bases from V and 0 bases from J, with 12 bases in between. CDR3 bases: TGTGCCAGCAGTGCGAGGGTGAGCTCCTACAATGAGCAGTTCTTC. Its translation is CASSARVSSYNEQFF.

This clonotype was counted a few times. The chain carries TRBV4-3 and TRBJ1-5; no clear D gene. This CDR3 comprises 13 residues. From germline, CDR1 is LGHNA and CDR2 YSLEER. V was shortened by 4 bases and J by 6 bases, with 10 bases between the two germline ends. The CDR3 sequence: CASSLTRGQPQHF. The CDR3 DNA follows: TGCGCCAGCAGCCTGACTCGGGGTCAGCCCCAGCATTTT.

This clonotype has just a few counts. The chain links TRBV4-3 to TRBJ2-2; the D is unclear. Germline CDR1 is LGHNA and CDR2 is YSLEER. CDR3 length: 15 amino acids. Trimming took 0 bases from V and 1 from J, leaving 6 bases between them. CDR3 DNA sequence: TGCGCCAGCAGCCAAGATCATGGGAACACCGGGGAGCTGTTTTTT. Translation: CASSQDHGNTGELFF.

This clonotype has only a few counts. The rearrangement uses TRBV21-1 and TRBJ2-3; the table's D call TRBD1 went unverified against the DNA. TRBV21-1 is a known pseudogene. The CDR3 has 15 residues. The CDR3 region is CASSVPGQGTDTQYF. In nucleotides, the CDR3 is TGTGCCAGCAGCGTTCCGGGACAGGGCACAGATACGCAGTATTTT.

The CDR3 DNA is TGCGCCAGCAGCTTGGTTCCGGGGGTCTCCTACAATGAGCAGTTCTTC. It specifies CASSLVPGVSYNEQFF. V usage is TRBV5-1 and J usage is TRBJ2-1; weak D call: TRBD2 (6 bases). Germline assignment: CDR1 SGHRS and CDR2 YFSETQ. The V end was cut by 0 bases, the J end by 0 bases, with 10 bases between. This CDR3 is built from 16 residues.

There are many counts of this clonotype. This chain uses TRBV29-1 with TRBJ2-1; D remains unclear. Germline loops: CDR1 SQVTM, CDR2 ANQGSEA. The CDR3 sequence is 11 residues long. Trimming shortened V by 4 bases and J by 0 bases, and 1 base separated the two germline ends. The CDR3 nucleotides read TGCAGCGTTGGCTCCTACAATGAGCAGTTCTTC. Amino acids: CSVGSYNEQFF.

J is TRBJ2-5 and V is TRBV20-1; 7 bases agree with TRBD1. Germline V gives CDR1 DFQATT, CDR2 SNEGSKA (reference sequence). This CDR3 is 15 amino acids long. V gave up 6 bases and J gave up 4 bases; unmatched junction bases: 14. CDR3 sequence (DNA): TGCAGTGCCTACCCCCTACAGGGGCCGCGAGAGACCCAGTACTTC. Its protein product is CSAYPLQGPRETQYF.

The V call is TRBV14, the J call TRBJ1-2; D is uncertain. V lost 4 bases, J lost 4 bases, and 19 bases lay in between. The germline gives CDR1 SGHDN, CDR2 FVKESK. The CDR3 totals 16 residues. CDR3 sequence: CASSRGGRPFGYGYTF. As DNA, the CDR3 is TGTGCCAGCAGCCGAGGTGGGCGACCCTTCGGCTATGGCTACACCTTC.

The chain is built from TRBV19 and TRBJ2-2, with D unclear. Trimming stripped 9 bases from V and 3 bases from J, with 17 bases between. Per the germline V gene, CDR1 is LNHDA and CDR2 is SQIVND (reference sequence). The CDR3 sequence is 15 residues long. The CDR3 DNA follows: TGTGCCAGCCGCCCAGCTTGGGTTGACACCGGGGAGCTGTTTTTT. Protein: CASRPAWVDTGELFF.

This clonotype was seen a handful of times. The chain joins TRBV4-1 to TRBJ1-1; no firm D call. V lost 0 bases and J lost 3, with 8 bases in between. The CDR3 runs 14 residues. Germline V CDR1 and CDR2: MGHRA, YSYEKL. The DNA of the CDR3 is TGCGCCAGCAGCCAAGATTTCGGGGACACTGAAGCTTTCTTT. Translated, it gives CASSQDFGDTEAFF.

This sequence joins TRBV24-1 and TRBJ2-3; 7 nucleotides line up with TRBD1. The CDR3 is 15 amino acids. The V gene's germline CDR1 is KGHDR and CDR2 SFDVKD. V dropped 6 bases and J dropped 4; count of bases not matched to a gene: 9. The CDR3 region has the DNA TGTGCCACCAGTTCGACAGGGCGGGCGCCAGATACGCAGTATTTT. This gives the protein CATSSTGRAPDTQYF.

This clonotype was detected a few times. The chain links TRBV12-3 or TRBV12-4 to TRBJ2-4, with a possible D match to TRBD2 (6 bases). V lost 7 bases, J lost 6 bases, and 10 bases lay in between. The CDR3 has 12 residues. The CDR3 DNA sequence: TGTGCCAGCACCTACGGGGGAAACATTCAGTACTTC. Its protein is CASTYGGNIQYF.

This clonotype was counted many times. The V and J genes are TRBV12-3 or TRBV12-4 and TRBJ2-5, with D possibly matching TRBD2 (6 bases). CDR3 length equals 13 residues. The V end was cut by 4 bases, the J end by 5 bases, with 11 bases between. As DNA, the CDR3 is TGTGCCAGCAGTTGGGACTTGAGGGAGACCCAGTACTTC. The encoded protein is CASSWDLRETQYF.

This clonotype occurred a few times. The V gene is TRBV5-5, the J gene TRBJ2-1; D is unresolved. The germline gives CDR1 SGHKS, CDR2 YYEKEE (reference sequence). V was clipped by 3 bases and J by 9 bases, with 16 bases between them. The CDR3 consists of 14 residues. Here the CDR3 reads CASSWGWVVGEQFF. The CDR3 DNA follows: TGTGCCAGCAGCTGGGGTTGGGTAGTTGGTGAGCAGTTCTTC.

The rearrangement uses TRBV5-6 and TRBJ2-7; 7 nucleotides match TRBD1. With 3 bases clipped from V and 2 bases from J, the junction kept 5 bases outside the gene matches. Germline V CDR1 and CDR2: SGHDT, YYEEEE. The CDR3 spans 14 residues. DNA of the CDR3: TGTGCCAGCAGCTCCCGGGACAGAACCTACGAGCAGTACGTC. It translates to CASSSRDRTYEQYV.

The chain couples TRBV6-6 to TRBJ2-6; possible D gene TRBD1, 6 bases. The length of the CDR3 is 18 residues. Per germline, CDR1 MNHNY and CDR2 SVGAGI (reference sequence). The V and J ends lost 5 bases and 5 bases respectively, with 22 bases between them. The CDR3 is CASSGGIQGRYRANVLTF. The CDR3 bases are TGTGCCAGCAGTGGGGGAATACAGGGTCGGTATCGGGCCAACGTCCTGACTTTC.

This clonotype was found a few times. This rearrangement joins TRBV3-1 to TRBJ1-1, with D perhaps TRBD1 (5 bases). CDR3 length equals 14 residues. Trimming pared 8 bases from V and 3 bases from J, leaving 16 bases between. Germline V lookup: CDR1 LGHDT, CDR2 YNNKEL (reference sequence). The CDR3 nucleotides read TGTGCCAGCCGAGTTGAGGGGAGGGACACTGAAGCTTTCTTT. Residues: CASRVEGRDTEAFF.

Only a few counts were recorded for this clonotype. This sequence joins TRBV12-3 or TRBV12-4 and TRBJ2-2, with D perhaps being TRBD1 or TRBD2 (5 bases each). The CDR3 runs to 16 residues. V gave up 6 bases and J gave up 6 bases, with 20 bases separating them. CDR3 sequence: CASSTVGAGGPGELFF. CDR3 bases: TGTGCCAGCAGCACAGTCGGGGCCGGTGGACCCGGGGAGCTGTTTTTT.

This chain joins TRBV5-1 and TRBJ1-6; 9 bases are a match to TRBD1. The length of the CDR3 is 14 residues. The germline V gene has CDR1 SGHRS and CDR2 YFSETQ. V trimming: 3 bases; J trimming: 10 bases; junction bases outside the gene matches: 5. The CDR3 loop is CASSYDRGLSPLHF. The CDR3 nucleotides read TGCGCCAGCAGCTATGACAGGGGGTTATCACCCCTCCACTTT.